The T cell receptor beta chain under discussion was sequenced for a study of T cells after yellow fever vaccination. At the level of the study: Fractions of low cell number were prepared using SMART-Seq v4 Ultra Low Input. Whole-study findings and limits: Post-booster repertoires contained most primary-vaccination clones again (about 96% CD4, 85% to 90% CD8).

TCRdb fed the 5' RACE reads into MiXCR, producing one record per CDR3 protein. There are 500,000 to 700,000 distinct CDR3 sequences in the sample; 15% to 20% occur only once, and 13% to 15% lies in the top ten. The germline V gene has CDR1 SGHAT and CDR2 FQDESV (reference sequence). This CDR3 contains 18 residues. The junction had 11 bases not matched to a gene; V was cut back by 5 bases and J by 1 base. This clonotype was picked up a small number of times. Its antigen is unknown. The material sequenced was PBMCs, taken 15 days after the yellow fever booster vaccination. This chain joins TRBV11-1 and TRBJ2-5; 12 nucleotides match TRBD2. This clonotype was obtained from a man aged 25 to 40 who received the YFV17D yellow fever vaccine. The CDR3 reads CASSRRPLLAGGQETQYF. For the CDR3, the DNA is TGTGCCAGCAGCCGGAGGCCTTTACTAGCGGGAGGCCAAGAGACCCAGTACTTC.